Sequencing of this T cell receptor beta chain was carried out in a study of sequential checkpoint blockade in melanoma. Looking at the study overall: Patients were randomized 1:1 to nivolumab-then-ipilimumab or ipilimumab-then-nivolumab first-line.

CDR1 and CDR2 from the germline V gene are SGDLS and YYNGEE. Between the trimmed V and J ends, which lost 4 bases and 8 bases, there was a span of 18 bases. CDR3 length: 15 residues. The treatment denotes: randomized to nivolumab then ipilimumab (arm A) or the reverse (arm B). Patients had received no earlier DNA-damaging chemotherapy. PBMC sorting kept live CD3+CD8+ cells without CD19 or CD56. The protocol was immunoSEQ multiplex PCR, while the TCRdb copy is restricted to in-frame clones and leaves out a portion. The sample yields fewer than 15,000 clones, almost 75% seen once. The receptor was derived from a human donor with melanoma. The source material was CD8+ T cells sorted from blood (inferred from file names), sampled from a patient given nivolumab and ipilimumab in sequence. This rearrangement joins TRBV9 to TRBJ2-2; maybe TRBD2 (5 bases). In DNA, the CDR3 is TGTGCCAGCAGCCTCCTCCGCGGGCCAGAAGGGGAGCTGTTTTTT. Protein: CASSLLRGPEGELFF.